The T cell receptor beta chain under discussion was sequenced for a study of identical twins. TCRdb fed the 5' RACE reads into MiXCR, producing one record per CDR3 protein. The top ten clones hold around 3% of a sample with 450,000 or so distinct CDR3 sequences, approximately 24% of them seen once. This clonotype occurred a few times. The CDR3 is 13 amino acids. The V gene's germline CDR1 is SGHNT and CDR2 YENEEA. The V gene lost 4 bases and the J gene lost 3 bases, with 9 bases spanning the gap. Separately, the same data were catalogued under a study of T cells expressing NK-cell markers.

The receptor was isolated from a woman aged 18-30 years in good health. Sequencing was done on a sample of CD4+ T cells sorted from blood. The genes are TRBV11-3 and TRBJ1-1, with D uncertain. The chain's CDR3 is CASSSTLYTEAFF. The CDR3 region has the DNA TGTGCCAGCAGCTCAACCTTATACACTGAAGCTTTCTTT.